This record looks at one TCR beta chain sequence and its context. In this sample, this clonotype turned up many times. Its antigen has not been determined. The sample holds no much larger clone one base away, and base qualities are not on file. V and J lose 2 bases and 1 base, and a span of 5 bases separates them. CDR1 and CDR2 (MNHEY, SMNVEV) derive from the germline V gene (reference sequence). The CDR3 spans 13 residues, from the cysteine through the phenylalanine. The read is trimmed to its CDR3 DNA, 39 bases read in frame from base 1. Amplification of TCR beta CDR3 regions was carried out from RNA transcripts. A first-round RT-PCR of the TCR CDR3 used the HTBI primer set with the Qiagen OneStep RT-PCR kit. A second multiplex PCR round built the libraries, followed by size selection and purification. Paired-end sequencing of the libraries was performed with 100 bp reads on an Illumina HiSeq2000. As for the original processing: SOAPnuke was used to process the raw data, with reads discarded if the reads contained adapters or uncalled bases, had a mean Phred below 15, or lacked an exact constant-primer or identifier match. COPE v1.2.5 was used to merge high-quality paired reads, and clonotypes were defined as unique nucleotide sequences. MiTCR v1.1 was used to align clonotypes to the IMGT TRBV, TRBD and TRBJ reference segments. Analysis was restricted to V-J combinations with a frequency above 0.0001, which covered about 99% of repertoires. The TCS score was defined as F50 (clonal expansion) divided by E x V (chaos), with BLOSUM62-based TCRdist calculated between CDR3 peptides within each V-J. Welch's t-statistics and random forest reduced fewer than 550 V-J features to fewer than 15, which were used in a naive Bayes classifier (R e1071). TCRdb's own reprocessing of the public reads used fastp at Q25 and MiXCR and kept productive beta chains. CDR3 protein sequences are deduplicated, and each keeps its most common genes and DNA. None of the V and J calls come from the authors' own analysis; TCRdb made them. The sample table records about 350,000 distinct CDR3 sequences; around 18% of these occur just once. The ten largest make up 15% of the sample.

Ophthalmopathy patients had moderately to severely active disease, Clinical Activity Score of at least 3, NOSPECS grade of at least 4, and duration under 3 months. The study excluded patients with uncontrolled infections, other autoimmune diseases, pregnancy or lactation. Diagnoses were based on clinical symptoms, serum thyroxine and TRAb, thyroid ultrasound and orbital computed tomography. PBMCs were isolated from 10 ml of fresh peripheral blood by Ficoll-Paque density gradient centrifugation. Trizol reagent was used to extract total RNA, and RNA quality was then checked on an Agilent 2100 Bioanalyzer. The data were taken from a study of T cells in Graves' hyperthyroidism and ophthalmopathy (dated 2019 in TCRdb). About the full investigation: Peripheral blood was collected at initial diagnosis, before any treatment. TCR V-J signatures able to tell the groups apart were searched for in a discovery cohort of 90 to 100 patients, of whom fewer than 45 had Graves' ophthalmopathy and around 58 had stable Graves' hyperthyroidism. Prospective prediction of ophthalmopathy was tested in an independent validation cohort of approximately 19 hyperthyroidism patients and around 16 patients who later progressed to ophthalmopathy. The roughly 90 discovery patients were divided at random into training and test sets in a 7:3 ratio. In addition, the study compared T-cell repertoires in thyroid tissue and in blood from several Graves' hyperthyroidism patients. After blood sampling, hyperthyroidism patients were treated with methimazole at a starting dose of 30 mg daily, and ophthalmopathy patients were treated with high-dose intravenous methylprednisolone. According to the paper, TCR Vbeta CDR3 sequencing was carried out on over 130 peripheral blood samples, which came from 40 to 45 ophthalmopathy, roughly 75 hyperthyroidism and roughly 17 progressor patients. What the study reported, not specific to this receptor: Most expanded thyroid clonotypes (frequency above 0.001) were also detected in blood, suggesting blood repertoires may reflect thyroid immune responses. A model built on a 13 V-J signature distinguished ophthalmopathy from stable hyperthyroidism, reaching around 88% sensitivity and around 81% specificity in cross-validation and 80%/75% in testing. In validation, the model predicted progression to ophthalmopathy with roughly 70% sensitivity and 72% to 85% specificity, a median of 6.5 months before onset. Sample size was not statistically predetermined, and blinding of investigators to group allocation was not performed.

The sequence came from a woman between 40 and 55 years old with Graves' ophthalmopathy. What was sequenced was blood. The chain was built from TRBV27 and TRBJ1-1; the D gene is not confidently resolved. The base sequence is TGTGCCAGCAGTTTACTCTCGAACACTGAAGCTTTCTTT. Translated, it gives CASSLLSNTEAFF.